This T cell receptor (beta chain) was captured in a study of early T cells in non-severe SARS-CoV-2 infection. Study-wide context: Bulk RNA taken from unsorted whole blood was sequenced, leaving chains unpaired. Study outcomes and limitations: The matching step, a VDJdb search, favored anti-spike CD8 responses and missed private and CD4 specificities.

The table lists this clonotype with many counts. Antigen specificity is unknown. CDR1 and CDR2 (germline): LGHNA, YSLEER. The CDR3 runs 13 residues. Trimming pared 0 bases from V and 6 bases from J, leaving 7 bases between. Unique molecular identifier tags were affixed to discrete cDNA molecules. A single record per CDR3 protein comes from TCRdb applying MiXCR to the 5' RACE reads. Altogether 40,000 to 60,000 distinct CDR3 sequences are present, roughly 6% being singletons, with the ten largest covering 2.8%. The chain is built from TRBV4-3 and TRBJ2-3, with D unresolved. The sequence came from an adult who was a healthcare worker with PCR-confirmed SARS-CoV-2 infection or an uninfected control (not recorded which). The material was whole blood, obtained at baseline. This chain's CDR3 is CASSQDRPDTQYF. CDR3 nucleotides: TGCGCCAGCAGCCAAGATCGACCCGATACGCAGTATTTT.